The rows below give T cell receptor beta chains drawn from one sample of a study of preoperative IRX-2 immunotherapy in early breast cancer. Here immunoSEQ multiplex PCR was the method, and the copy in TCRdb shows in-frame clones only, minus some. The sample comprises about 89,000 clones, 70% to 90% of which are singletons, and about 2% rests with the top ten. Sequences were derived from tumor tissue, sampled after IRX-2 immunotherapy. Receptors were obtained from a human donor with breast cancer. The CDR3 runs from the conserved cysteine through the conserved F or W. A D gene is named only where the DNA matches it firmly. Clone size is given for some rows only: seen once, a few or many times, or a class if the clone is expanded.

V: TRBV7-6
size: NA
J: TRBJ1-2
D: NA
CDR3: CASSLETRGSGYTF
DNA: TGTGCCAGCAGCTTAGAAACGAGGGGCTCTGGCTACACCTTC

V: TRBV5-1
size: NA
J: TRBJ1-1
D: NA
CDR3: CASSGDARTNTEAFF
DNA: TGCGCCAGCAGCGGGGACGCCCGGACGAACACTGAAGCTTTCTTT

V: TRBV29-1
size: NA
J: TRBJ2-7
D: TRBD1
CDR3: CSVTTGQGANYEQYF
DNA: TGCAGCGTTACGACGGGACAGGGGGCTAACTACGAGCAGTACTTC

V: TRBV28
size: NA
J: TRBJ1-4
D: NA
CDR3: CASSFSATNEKLFF
DNA: TGTGCCAGCAGTTTCAGCGCAACTAATGAAAAACTGTTTTTT

V: TRBV19
size: NA
J: TRBJ2-2
D: NA
CDR3: CASRDRAGTGELFF
DNA: TGTGCCAGCAGAGACCGGGCGGGCACCGGGGAGTTGTTTTTT

V: TRBV14
size: NA
J: TRBJ2-1
D: NA
CDR3: CASSQVVGYTNNEQFF
DNA: TGTGCCAGCAGCCAAGTGGTCGGCTATACTAACAATGAGCAGTTCTTC

V: TRBV5-1
size: once
J: TRBJ2-3
D: NA
CDR3: CASSIGQSTDTQYF
DNA: TGCGCCAGCAGCATAGGACAGAGCACAGATACGCAGTATTTT

V: TRBV6-1
size: NA
J: TRBJ1-6
D: NA
CDR3: CASSEAPVLGRGSPLHF
DNA: TGTGCCAGCAGTGAAGCTCCCGTTCTGGGAAGAGGTTCACCCCTCCACTTT

V: TRBV19
size: NA
J: TRBJ1-3
D: NA
CDR3: CASSIVEAGNTIYF
DNA: TGTGCCAGTAGTATAGTGGAAGCCGGAAACACCATATATTTT

V: TRBV18
size: once
J: TRBJ1-1
D: NA
CDR3: CASSSEENTEAFF
DNA: TGTGCCAGCTCGTCGGAAGAGAACACTGAAGCTTTCTTT

V: TRBV5-1
size: NA
J: TRBJ2-6
D: NA
CDR3: CASSSHFSGANVLTF
DNA: TGCGCCAGCAGCTCACATTTCTCTGGGGCCAACGTCCTGACTTTC

V: TRBV28
size: NA
J: TRBJ1-1
D: NA
CDR3: CASSSREGRSTEAFF
DNA: TGTGCCAGCAGTTCCCGGGAGGGAAGGAGCACTGAAGCTTTCTTT

V: TRBV6-7
size: NA
J: TRBJ1-2
D: NA
CDR3: CASSWDGLYYGYTF
DNA: TGTGCCAGCAGTTGGGACGGCCTTTACTATGGCTACACCTTC

V: TRBV7-6
size: NA
J: TRBJ1-6
D: TRBD1
CDR3: CASSPTGYNSPLHF
DNA: TGTGCCAGCAGCCCGACAGGGTATAATTCACCCCTCCACTTT

V: TRBV19
size: NA
J: TRBJ1-3
D: TRBD1
CDR3: CASSLQGTGNTIYF
DNA: TGTGCCAGTAGTCTACAGGGGACTGGAAACACCATATATTTT

V: TRBV19
size: NA
J: TRBJ2-1
D: TRBD2
CDR3: CASSMTSGAYNEQFF
DNA: TGTGCCAGTAGTATGACTAGCGGGGCCTACAATGAGCAGTTCTTC

V: TRBV5-1
size: NA
J: TRBJ1-1
D: NA
CDR3: CASSLNAENTEAFF
DNA: TGCGCCAGCAGCTTGAATGCAGAGAACACTGAAGCTTTCTTT